The next 9 T cell receptor beta chains were all read from a single sample in a study of T cell changes during pregnancy in multiple sclerosis. Clones were read by immunoSEQ multiplex PCR, and TCRdb kept only the in-frame ones, dropping some. Of approximately 61,000 clones in the sample, 80% to 95% were seen once. The sample in question was peripheral blood, obtained after pregnancy. These receptor sequences come from a female donor in good health, enrolled as a control in a pregnancy study.

The chain is built from TRBV6-5 and TRBJ2-1; 10 positions match TRBD2. The germline V gene has CDR1 MNHEY and CDR2 SVGAGI. Trimming removed 6 bases from V and 5 bases from J; junction bases left unmatched: 7. CDR3 length equals 15 residues. Written as DNA, the CDR3 is TGTGCCAGCAGCCGTTTAGCGGGAGGTAACAATGAGCAGTTCTTC. This encodes CASSRLAGGNNEQFF.

The genes are TRBV28 and TRBJ1-4, with a weak D call TRBD1 (6 bases). The CDR3 runs to 16 residues. The V gene lost 7 bases and the J gene lost 7 bases, with 22 bases spanning the gap. Germline assignment: CDR1 MDHEN and CDR2 SYDVKM. The CDR3 protein is CASTGGVRGWSEKLFF. The CDR3 coding sequence is TGTGCCAGCACTGGGGGGGTCAGGGGATGGAGTGAAAAACTGTTTTTT.

This chain links TRBV13 with TRBJ1-2; maybe TRBD1 (6 bases). The CDR3 has 14 amino acids. Germline V gene lookup returns CDR1 PRHDT and CDR2 FYEKMQ (reference sequence). The V and J ends lost 5 bases and 7 bases respectively, with 17 bases between them. The CDR3 is CASSPGTSNRGYTF. CDR3 nucleotides: TGTGCCAGCAGCCCCGGGACAAGCAATCGTGGCTACACCTTC.

Only a few counts were recorded for this clone. The chain carries TRBV9 and TRBJ1-1; D possibly corresponds to TRBD1 (6 bases). Germline V gene lookup returns CDR1 SGDLS and CDR2 YYNGEE. The CDR3 is made up of 13 amino acids. The V and J ends lost 7 bases and 1 base respectively, with 11 bases between them. The CDR3 DNA reads TGTGCCAGCGCACTAGGGGGGAACACTGAAGCTTTCTTT. Amino acid sequence: CASALGGNTEAFF.

The chain couples TRBV10-3 to TRBJ2-1; no definite D call. Trimming stripped 3 bases from V and 8 bases from J, with 14 bases between. The CDR3 runs 14 residues. CDR1 is ENHRY and CDR2 is SYGVKD in the germline V gene. CDR3: CAISDGKLPYEQFF. CDR3 nucleotides: TGTGCCATCAGTGATGGTAAACTCCCCTATGAGCAGTTCTTC.

The rearrangement uses TRBV4-3 and TRBJ1-1; no clear D gene. The CDR3 is 15 residues long. Deletions cut 0 bases from V and 4 bases from J, with 12 bases between. The germline CDR1 and CDR2 sequences are LGHNA and YSLEER. The CDR3 here is CASSQDGGPLTEAFF. Here the CDR3 DNA reads TGCGCCAGCAGCCAAGATGGAGGGCCACTCACTGAAGCTTTCTTT.

J is TRBJ1-5 and V is TRBV5-1; 7 nucleotides agree with TRBD1. The length of the CDR3 is 14 residues. From germline, CDR1 is SGHRS and CDR2 YFSETQ. With 4 bases clipped from V and 2 bases from J, the junction kept 3 bases outside the gene matches. DNA for the CDR3: TGCGCCAGCAGCCTTGGGACAGGCAATCAGCCCCAGCATTTT. Encoded protein: CASSLGTGNQPQHF.

The V and J genes are TRBV11-3 and TRBJ1-1; the D gene is possibly TRBD1 (6 bases). This CDR3 is 15 amino acids long. Trimming left V 5 bases short and J 3 bases short, with 16 bases between. The germline gives CDR1 SGHNT, CDR2 YENEEA. CDR3 in amino acids: CASSPGQKRDTEAFF. In DNA form, the CDR3 reads TGTGCCAGCAGCCCTGGACAGAAAAGGGACACTGAAGCTTTCTTT.

This sequence joins TRBV13 and TRBJ1-1, with D uncertain. V was shortened by 1 base and J by 1 base, with 7 bases between the two germline ends. The CDR3 runs 14 residues. Germline V gene data show CDR1 as PRHDT and CDR2 as FYEKMQ (reference sequence). CDR3 sequence (DNA): TGTGCCAGCAGCTTAGTCCCGGGGAACACTGAAGCTTTCTTT. Translation gives CASSLVPGNTEAFF.